Listed here is a single T cell receptor beta chain. The CDR3 consists of 15 residues. Germline CDR1 LNHNV, CDR2 YYDKDF (reference sequence). Trimming took off 2 bases at V and 2 bases at J, with 13 bases between the two ends. The assay was immunoSEQ multiplex PCR, and TCRdb's table has in-frame clones only and misses some. The profile covers about 48,000 clones, with around 86% appearing a single time and about 3.3% taken by the ten largest. The source of the sample is a study of radiotherapy plus CTLA-4 blockade in lung cancer. This chain joins TRBV15 and TRBJ2-7; tentatively, D is TRBD1 (6 bases). The TCR sequence derives from a human donor with non-small cell lung cancer who had stable disease on radiotherapy plus ipilimumab. The sample consisted of peripheral blood, taken from a patient treated with radiotherapy plus ipilimumab. This CDR3 is CATSRNIQGPYEQYF. As DNA, the CDR3 is TGTGCCACCAGCAGAAACATCCAGGGGCCCTACGAGCAGTACTTC.